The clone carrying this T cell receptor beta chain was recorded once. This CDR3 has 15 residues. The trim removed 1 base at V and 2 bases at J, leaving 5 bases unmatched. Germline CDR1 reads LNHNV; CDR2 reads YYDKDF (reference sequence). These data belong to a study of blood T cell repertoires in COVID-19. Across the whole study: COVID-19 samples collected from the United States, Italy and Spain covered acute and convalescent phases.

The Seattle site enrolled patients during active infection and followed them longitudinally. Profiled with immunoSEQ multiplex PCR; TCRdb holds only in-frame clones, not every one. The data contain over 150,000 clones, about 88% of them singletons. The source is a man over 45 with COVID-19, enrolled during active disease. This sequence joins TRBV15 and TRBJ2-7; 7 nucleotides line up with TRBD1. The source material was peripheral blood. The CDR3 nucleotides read TGTGCCACCAGCAGAGGCCGACAGGGCACCTACGAGCAGTACTTC. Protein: CATSRGRQGTYEQYF.